The 14 T cell receptor beta chains below come from one sample, sequenced in a study of blood T cell repertoires in COVID-19. Assay used: immunoSEQ multiplex PCR; TCRdb lists only in-frame clones, some missing. The sample includes fewer than 130,000 clones, around 89% seen only once; the top ten take 32%. Sequenced: peripheral blood. The receptor set was obtained from an elderly woman with acute or convalescent COVID-19.

This chain joins TRBV14 and TRBJ2-3, with no clear D. Germline V lookup: CDR1 SGHDN, CDR2 FVKESK. V shed 1 base and J shed 3 bases, with 5 bases lying between them. This CDR3 is built from 13 residues. Here the CDR3 reads CASSQGETDTQYF. For the CDR3, the DNA is TGTGCCAGCAGCCAAGGCGAAACAGATACGCAGTATTTT.

V usage is TRBV28 and J usage is TRBJ1-1; no clear D gene. CDR1 and CDR2 from the germline V gene are MDHEN and SYDVKM. This CDR3 is built from 13 residues. V was shortened by 3 bases and J by 1 base, with 6 bases between the two germline ends. The CDR3 here is CASSFSGNTEAFF. In DNA form, the CDR3 reads TGTGCCAGCAGTTTCTCAGGGAACACTGAAGCTTTCTTT.

Within the sample, this clone is medium-sized. The chain recombines TRBV30 with TRBJ2-7; D might be TRBD1 (6 bases). The CDR3 has 15 amino acids. V gave up 2 bases and J gave up 4 bases, with 18 bases separating them. Germline CDR1 and CDR2: GTSNPN and SVGIG (reference sequence). CDR3 protein: CAWSPPVVGGYEQYF. The CDR3 nucleotides read TGTGCCTGGAGTCCTCCGGTGGTAGGGGGTTACGAGCAGTACTTC.

As concerns this clone: A read error may account for a junction end that differs from germline. The CDR3 nucleotides are TGCGCCAGCAGCACTCAGGGGACAACTAATAAAAAACTGTTTTTT. Its protein is CASSTQGTTNKKLFF. The gene calls are TRBV5-1 and TRBJ1-4; weak D call: TRBD1 (6 bases). Germline values: CDR1 SGHRS, CDR2 YFSETQ. There are 15 residues in the CDR3. Full variable domain (missing parts from reference TRBV5-1 and TRBJ1-4): KAGVTQTPRYLIKTRGQQVTLSCSPISGHRSVSWYQQTPGQGLQFLFEYFSETQRNKGNFPGRFSGRQFSNSRSEMNVSTLELGDSALYLCASSTQGTTNKKLFFGSGTQLSVL.

V usage is TRBV25-1 and J usage is TRBJ2-3; tentative D call: TRBD2 (5 bases). This CDR3 has 16 residues. The V and J ends lost 1 base and 0 bases respectively, with 11 bases between them. Germline V gives CDR1 MGHDK, CDR2 SYGVNS. The CDR3 region is CASSELVWESTDTQYF. CDR3 nucleotide sequence: TGTGCCAGCAGTGAATTGGTTTGGGAGAGCACAGATACGCAGTATTTT.

V usage is TRBV2 and J usage is TRBJ2-1; perhaps TRBD1 as D (5 bases). Trimming took off 7 bases at V and 8 bases at J, with 18 bases between the two ends. The germline V gene has CDR1 SNHLY and CDR2 FYNNEI. This CDR3 is 14 amino acids long. CDR3 coding DNA: TGTGCCAGCAAATGGGCCCCTCTAGGGGATGAGCAGTTCTTC. This encodes CASKWAPLGDEQFF.

V usage is TRBV9 and J usage is TRBJ2-7, with 9 bases aligning to TRBD1. V shed 3 bases, J shed 4 bases, and the junction held 8 bases outside the gene matches. The V gene's germline CDR1 is SGDLS and CDR2 YYNGEE. The CDR3 covers 15 residues. DNA for the CDR3: TGTGCCAGCAGCGCGGCCGGGACAGGGAGTTACGAGCAGTACTTC. This sequence encodes CASSAAGTGSYEQYF.

The chain carries TRBV14 and TRBJ1-1; D possibly corresponds to TRBD1 (5 bases). The CDR3 sequence is 14 residues long. V dropped 1 base and J dropped 4 bases, with 10 bases sitting between them. Germline CDR1 and CDR2: SGHDN and FVKESK. Written as DNA, the CDR3 is TGTGCCAGCAGCCAAGTGTCCAGGGTCACTGAAGCTTTCTTT. Translation gives CASSQVSRVTEAFF. The full variable domain, rest sourced from reference TRBV14 and TRBJ1-1, is EAGVTQFPSHSVIEKGQTVTLRCDPISGHDNLYWYRRVMGKEIKFLLHFVKESKQDESGMPNNRFLAERTGGTYSTLKVQPAELEDSGVYFCASSQVSRVTEAFFGQGTRLTVV.

The chain recombines TRBV28 with TRBJ2-7; possible D gene TRBD2, 5 bases. V dropped 7 bases and J dropped 3 bases, with 7 bases sitting between them. The CDR3 runs to 11 residues. Germline loops: CDR1 MDHEN, CDR2 SYDVKM. CDR3 nucleotide sequence: TGTGCCAGCACAGGACTCTACGAGCAGTACTTC. This translates into CASTGLYEQYF.

The chain has TRBV6-2 or TRBV6-3 and TRBJ2-3, with TRBD2 identical over 8 bases. V dropped 5 bases and J dropped 6; count of bases not matched to a gene: 4. The CDR3 has 13 residues. CDR1 is MNHEY, CDR2 SVGEGT, per germline. The CDR3 region is CASSGLARDTQYF. The CDR3 DNA follows: TGTGCCAGCAGTGGACTAGCACGGGATACGCAGTATTTT.

The chain uses TRBV7-8 and TRBJ2-1; TRBD1 matches at 7 bases. This CDR3 is 15 amino acids long. Germline V gene lookup returns CDR1 SGHVS and CDR2 FQNEAQ. V dropped 3 bases and J dropped 8; count of bases not matched to a gene: 10. The DNA for the CDR3 is TGTGCCAGCAGCTTTGAAGGGGGCATCTGGGATGAGCAGTTCTTC. It encodes CASSFEGGIWDEQFF.

This chain uses TRBV15 with TRBJ2-1, with TRBD2 matching 9 bases. The CDR3 runs to 15 residues. Germline CDR1 is LNHNV and CDR2 is YYDKDF (reference sequence). Trimming cost V 5 bases and J 8 bases; bases outside gene matches: 10. The CDR3 loop is CATSRFAGGQDEQFF. Written as DNA, the CDR3 is TGTGCCACCAGCCGCTTTGCGGGGGGGCAGGATGAGCAGTTCTTC. Together with reference TRBV15 and TRBJ2-1, the CDR3 gives the full variable domain: DAMVIQNPRYQVTQFGKPVTLSCSQTLNHNVMYWYQQKSSQAPKLLFHYYDKDFNNEADTPDNFQSRRPNTSFCFLDIRSPGLGDTAMYLCATSRFAGGQDEQFFGPGTRLTVL.

This clone was found once. The genes are TRBV27 and TRBJ2-1; 13 bases line up with TRBD2. V lost 2 bases, J lost 7 bases, and 2 bases stayed unmatched. Germline loops: CDR1 MNHEY, CDR2 SMNVEV (reference sequence). The CDR3 sequence is 15 residues long. Here the CDR3 reads CASSLGLAGVNEQFF. CDR3 coding DNA: TGTGCCAGCAGTTTAGGACTAGCGGGAGTAAATGAGCAGTTCTTC.

This CDR3 is CASSLAGGFNEQFF. The DNA for the CDR3 is TGTGCCAGCAGTCTAGCGGGGGGTTTCAATGAGCAGTTCTTC. This sequence joins TRBV6-5 and TRBJ2-1; TRBD2 matches at 11 bases. This CDR3 spans 14 amino acids. V shed 5 bases and J 6 bases; nucleotides not matched to a gene: 3. Germline CDR1 and CDR2: MNHEY and SVGAGI.